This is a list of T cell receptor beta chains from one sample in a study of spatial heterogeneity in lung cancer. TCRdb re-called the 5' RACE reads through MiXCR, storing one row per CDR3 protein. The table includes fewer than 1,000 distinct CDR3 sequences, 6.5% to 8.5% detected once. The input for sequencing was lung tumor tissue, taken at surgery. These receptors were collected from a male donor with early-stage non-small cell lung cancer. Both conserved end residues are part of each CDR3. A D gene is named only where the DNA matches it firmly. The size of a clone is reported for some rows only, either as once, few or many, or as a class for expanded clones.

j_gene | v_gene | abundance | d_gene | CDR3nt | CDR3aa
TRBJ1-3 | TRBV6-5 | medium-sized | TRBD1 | TGTGCCAGCAGTAGAAGACAGGGCTTCTCTGGAAACACCATATATTTT | CASSRRQGFSGNTIYF
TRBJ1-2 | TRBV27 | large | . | TGTGCCAGCAGCCAGGGAGCTAACTATGGCTACACCTTC | CASSQGANYGYTF
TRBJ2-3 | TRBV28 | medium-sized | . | TGTGCCAGCAGCCTCTGGGATGCTACGCAGTATTTT | CASSLWDATQYF
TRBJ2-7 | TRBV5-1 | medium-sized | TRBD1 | TGCGCCAGCAGGCGGGACAGGGGATCCTACGAGCAGTACTTC | CASRRDRGSYEQYF
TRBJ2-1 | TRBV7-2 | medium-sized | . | TGTGCCAGCAGCAGGGGGACGGGCTACGGTGATGAGCAGTTCTTC | CASSRGTGYGDEQFF
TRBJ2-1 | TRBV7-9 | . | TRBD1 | TGTGCCAGCAGCTTACCCCAGACAGGGGGCTATCAGTTCTTC | CASSLPQTGGYQFF
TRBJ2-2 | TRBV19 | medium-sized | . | TGTGCCACCACCGGGCCGAAATACACCGGGGAGCTGTTTTTT | CATTGPKYTGELFF
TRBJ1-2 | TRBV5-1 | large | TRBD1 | TGCGCCAGCAGCCCACAGGGGTTGGAGGGCTACACCTTC | CASSPQGLEGYTF
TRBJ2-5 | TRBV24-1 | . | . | TGTGCCACCAGTGATTTGGCAGATCTCTGGGAGACCCAGTACTTC | CATSDLADLWETQYF
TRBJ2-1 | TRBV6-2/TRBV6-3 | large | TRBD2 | TGTGCCAGCAGTTTCCCTAGGGGACTAGCGGTCTCCTACAATGAGCAGTTCTTC | CASSFPRGLAVSYNEQFF
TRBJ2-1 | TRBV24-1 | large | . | TGTGCCACCAGTGGATCTACGCGCCCGCAGTTCTTC | CATSGSTRPQFF
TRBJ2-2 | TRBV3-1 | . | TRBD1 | TGTGCCAGCAGCCCCCCGACAGGGGTGGCCACCGGGGAGCTGTTTTTT | CASSPPTGVATGELFF
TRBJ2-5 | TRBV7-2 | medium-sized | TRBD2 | TGTGCCAGCAGCATGGGAGCGGGAGGGGCTCTGGGGACCCAGTACTTC | CASSMGAGGALGTQYF
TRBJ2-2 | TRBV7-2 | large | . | TGTGCCAGCAGCCTTACCAACACCGGGGAGCTGTTTTTT | CASSLTNTGELFF
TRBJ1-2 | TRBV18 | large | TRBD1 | TGTGCCAGCTCAATGACAGGGGTAGCGAACTATGGCTACACCTTC | CASSMTGVANYGYTF
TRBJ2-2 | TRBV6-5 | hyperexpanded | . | TGTGCCAGCAGTCGACAGGGACTCGCCGGGGAGCTGTTTTTT | CASSRQGLAGELFF
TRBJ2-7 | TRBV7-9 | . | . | TGTGCCAGCAGCATGGGCTGGGGTTCCTACGAGCAGTACTTC | CASSMGWGSYEQYF
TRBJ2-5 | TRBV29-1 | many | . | TGCAGCCATAGTGGGACCCAAGAGACCCAGTACTTC | CSHSGTQETQYF
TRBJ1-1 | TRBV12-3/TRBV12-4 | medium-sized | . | TGTGCCAGCAGAACGGCGGCAGGGGCTGGGAGCACTGAAGCTTTCTTT | CASRTAAGAGSTEAFF
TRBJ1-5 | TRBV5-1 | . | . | TGCGCCAGCAGCTTGGAGCCAGGGCAGCCCCAGCATTTT | CASSLEPGQPQHF
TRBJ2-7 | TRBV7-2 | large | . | TGTGCCAGCAGCTATAACAGATTTTCTGGTTACGAGCAGTACTTC | CASSYNRFSGYEQYF
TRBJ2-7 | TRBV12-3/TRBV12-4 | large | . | TGTGCCAGCAGTTTAGCGGGAGTCTCCTACGAGCAGTACTTC | CASSLAGVSYEQYF
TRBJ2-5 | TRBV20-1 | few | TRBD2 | TGCAGTGCTAGCCCGACTAGCGGGGGAGGAAGAGAGACCCAGTACTTC | CSASPTSGGGRETQYF
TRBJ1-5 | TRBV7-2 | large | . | TGTGCCAGCAGCCACGACAGTAGCAATCAGCCCCAGCATTTT | CASSHDSSNQPQHF
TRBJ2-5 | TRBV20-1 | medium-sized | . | TGCAGTGCTAGAAATAATATTGGGGAGACCCAGTACTTC | CSARNNIGETQYF
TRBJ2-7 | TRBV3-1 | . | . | TGTGCCAGCAGCCAAGTTACAGGAACCTACGAGCAGTACTTC | CASSQVTGTYEQYF
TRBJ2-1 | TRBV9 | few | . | TGTGCCAGCTCCTCCAAGAGGGGAGGCGCCTACAATGAGCAGTTCTTC | CASSSKRGGAYNEQFF
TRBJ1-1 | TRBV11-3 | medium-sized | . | TGTGCCAGCTCTAGGGAGAACACTGAAGCTTTCTTT | CASSRENTEAFF
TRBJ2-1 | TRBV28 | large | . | TGTGCCAGCAGTTTTCAAAATGAGCAGTTCTTC | CASSFQNEQFF
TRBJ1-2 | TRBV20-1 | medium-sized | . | TGCAGTGCCCCGGCTCAGGGGCCCATATATGGCTACACCTTC | CSAPAQGPIYGYTF
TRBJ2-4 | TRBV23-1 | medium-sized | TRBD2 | TGCGCCAGCAGTCTGGGATTCGGGGGGAAGGCCTTC | CASSLGFGGKAF
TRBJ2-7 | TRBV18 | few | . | TGTGCCAGCTCACCCCGGCCCTTGGTCTACGAGCAGTACTTC | CASSPRPLVYEQYF
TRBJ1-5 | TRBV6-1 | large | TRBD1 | TGTGCCAGCAGTCTAAGGACAGGGGCCGCTGCCGTCCAGCCCCAGCATTTT | CASSLRTGAAAVQPQHF
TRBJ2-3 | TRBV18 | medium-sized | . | TGTGCCAGCTCACCGGGAGATACGCAGTATTTT | CASSPGDTQYF
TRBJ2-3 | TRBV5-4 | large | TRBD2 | TGTGCCAGCAGCATACGTGGTGGGGGGGACACAGATACGCAGTATTTT | CASSIRGGGDTDTQYF
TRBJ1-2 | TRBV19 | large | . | TGTGCCAGTAGTGCCACAGGGTATAGCGGCTACACCTTC | CASSATGYSGYTF
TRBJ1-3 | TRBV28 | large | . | TGTGCCAGCAGTTCCACAGGCTCTGGAAACACCATATATTTT | CASSSTGSGNTIYF
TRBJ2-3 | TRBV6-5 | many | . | TGTGCCAGCAGTTTTTCCAGGGGGGGCCCGGGTACGCAGTATTTT | CASSFSRGGPGTQYF
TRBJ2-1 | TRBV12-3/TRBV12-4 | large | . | TGTGCCAGCAGTGAGTGGGGAAGCTCCTACAATGAGCAGTTCTTC | CASSEWGSSYNEQFF
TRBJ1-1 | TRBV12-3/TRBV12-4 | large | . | TGTGCCAGCAGCCCTGCGGCAGGACGGCTCTTAACTGAAGCTTTCTTT | CASSPAAGRLLTEAFF
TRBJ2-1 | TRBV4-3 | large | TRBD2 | TGCGCCAGCAGCCAAGCGGGGGGGCCTTGGGATGAGCAGTTCTTC | CASSQAGGPWDEQFF
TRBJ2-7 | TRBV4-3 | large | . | TGCGCCAGCAGCCAAGATATGACAGACTACGAGCAGTACTTC | CASSQDMTDYEQYF
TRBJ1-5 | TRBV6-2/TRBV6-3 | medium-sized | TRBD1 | TGTGCCAGCAGATCCGGGACAGACGACAGGGGGCAGCCCCAGCATTTT | CASRSGTDDRGQPQHF
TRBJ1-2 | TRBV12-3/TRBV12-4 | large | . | TGTGCCAGCAGTCTTGGACAGTTCTATGGCTACACCTTC | CASSLGQFYGYTF
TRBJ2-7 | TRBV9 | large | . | TGTGCCAGCAGCCCGGGCGGCTATAGCTCCTACGAGCAGTACTTC | CASSPGGYSSYEQYF
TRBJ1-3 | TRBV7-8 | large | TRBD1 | TGTGCCAGCAGCCTTTGGGCCGACAGGGGAGGTGGAAACACCATATATTTT | CASSLWADRGGGNTIYF